This T cell receptor (beta chain) was recorded in a study of blood T cells in healthy people across ages. Points from the study as a whole: Versus aged donors, long-lived donors had higher diversity and more naive CD4+ cells. A roughly linear age-dependent decrease characterized TCR beta diversity per million T cells.

Combining a sample-barcoded 5' primer with a J-beta primer mix, a second PCR ran for 7 to 11 cycles. TCRdb independently ran MiXCR on the 5' RACE reads; one entry per CDR3 protein. The sample contains roughly 700,000 distinct CDR3 sequences, 32% of which appear only once. This CDR3 is built from 12 residues. The V end lost 0 bases, the J end lost 10 bases, and 7 bases lay between the germline ends. Looked up from germline, CDR1 is SGHNT and CDR2 is YENEEA. This clonotype was counted at least ten times. Its antigen is unknown. Sequencing was done on a sample of blood. This TCR derives from a woman aged 80 or over in good health. V and J are TRBV11-3 and TRBJ2-1; the D is unclear. This CDR3 is CASSLDGFEQFF. The CDR3 DNA sequence: TGTGCCAGCAGCTTAGACGGGTTCGAGCAGTTCTTC.